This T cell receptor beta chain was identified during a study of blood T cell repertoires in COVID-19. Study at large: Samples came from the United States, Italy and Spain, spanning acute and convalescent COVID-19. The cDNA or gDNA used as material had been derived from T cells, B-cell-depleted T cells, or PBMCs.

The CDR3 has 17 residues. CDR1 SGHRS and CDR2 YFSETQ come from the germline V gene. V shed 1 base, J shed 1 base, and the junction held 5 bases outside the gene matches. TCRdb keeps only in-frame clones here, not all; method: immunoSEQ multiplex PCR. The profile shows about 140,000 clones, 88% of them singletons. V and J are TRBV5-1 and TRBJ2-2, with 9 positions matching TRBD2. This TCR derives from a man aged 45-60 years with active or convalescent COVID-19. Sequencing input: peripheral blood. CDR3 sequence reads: CASSLISSGGNTGELFF. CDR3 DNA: TGCGCCAGCAGCTTGATTAGTAGCGGGGGGAACACCGGGGAGCTGTTTTTT.